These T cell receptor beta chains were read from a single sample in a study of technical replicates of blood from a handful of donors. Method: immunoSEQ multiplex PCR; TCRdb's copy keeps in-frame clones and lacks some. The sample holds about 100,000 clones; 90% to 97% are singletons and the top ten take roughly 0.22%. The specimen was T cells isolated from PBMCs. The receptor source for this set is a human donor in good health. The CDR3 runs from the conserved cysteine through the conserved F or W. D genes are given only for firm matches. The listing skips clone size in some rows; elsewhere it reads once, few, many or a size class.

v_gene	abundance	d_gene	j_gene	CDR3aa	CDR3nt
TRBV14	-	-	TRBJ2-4	CASSETGSGKNIQYF	TGTGCCAGCAGCGAAACGGGGTCGGGCAAAAACATTCAGTACTTC
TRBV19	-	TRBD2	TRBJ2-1	CASKWTSGSFEQFF	TGTGCCAGTAAATGGACTAGCGGGAGTTTTGAGCAGTTCTTC
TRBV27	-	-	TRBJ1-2	CASTLRGGGAYGYTF	TGTGCCAGCACCCTAAGGGGAGGGGGGGCCTATGGCTACACCTTC
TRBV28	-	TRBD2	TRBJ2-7	CASTPQLAGANEQYF	TGTGCCAGCACTCCCCAACTAGCGGGAGCGAACGAGCAGTACTTC
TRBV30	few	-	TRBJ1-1	CAWSSGVRTEAFF	TGTGCCTGGAGTTCAGGGGTTCGCACTGAAGCTTTCTTT
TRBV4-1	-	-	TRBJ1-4	CASSHRTSNEKLFF	TGCGCCAGCAGCCATAGGACATCCAATGAAAAACTGTTTTTT
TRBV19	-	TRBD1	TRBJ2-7	CASSIRGTGFHEQYF	TGTGCCAGTAGTATACGGGGGACAGGGTTCCACGAGCAGTACTTC
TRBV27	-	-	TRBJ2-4	CASSHPPGGATKNIQYF	TGTGCCAGCAGCCACCCTCCGGGGGGCGCAACCAAAAACATTCAGTACTTC
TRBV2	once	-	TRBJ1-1	CASSEYSEAFF	TGTGCCAGCAGTGAATACAGTGAAGCTTTCTTT
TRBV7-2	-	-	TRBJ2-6	CASSLVASGANVLTF	TGTGCCAGCAGCTTAGTGGCCTCTGGGGCCAACGTCCTGACTTTC
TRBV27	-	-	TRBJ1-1	CASSFLQGWPEAFF	TGTGCCAGCAGTTTCCTTCAGGGTTGGCCTGAAGCTTTCTTT
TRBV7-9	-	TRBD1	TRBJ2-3	CASSFPTGGTDTQYF	TGTGCCAGCAGCTTCCCGACAGGGGGCACAGATACGCAGTATTTT
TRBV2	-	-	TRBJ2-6	CASSELEVSGANVLTF	TGTGCCAGCAGTGAGTTAGAGGTCTCTGGGGCCAACGTCCTGACTTTC
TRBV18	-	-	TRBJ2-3	CASSPTSAQVSTDTQYF	TGTGCCAGCTCACCAACCTCCGCGCAGGTCAGCACAGATACGCAGTATTTT
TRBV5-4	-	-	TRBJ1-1	CASSPILSGRGNTEAFF	TGTGCCAGCAGCCCCATACTTAGTGGCAGGGGGAACACTGAAGCTTTCTTT
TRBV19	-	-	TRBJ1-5	CASSMQSNQPQHF	TGTGCCAGTAGTATGCAGAGCAATCAGCCCCAGCATTTT
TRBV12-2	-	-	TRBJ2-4	CASRLERPGLAVVIAKNIQYF	TGTGCAAGTCGCTTAGAGAGGCCGGGACTAGCGGTCGTTATAGCCAAAAACATTCAGTACTTC
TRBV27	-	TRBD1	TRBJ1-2	CASTQGQGYGYTF	TGTGCCAGCACTCAGGGACAGGGCTATGGCTACACCTTC
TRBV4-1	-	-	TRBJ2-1	CASSQDDKPYEQFF	TGCGCCAGCAGCCAAGATGACAAGCCGTATGAGCAGTTCTTC
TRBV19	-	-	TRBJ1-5	CASSGQLNQPQHF	TGTGCCAGTAGTGGGCAGCTCAATCAGCCCCAGCATTTT
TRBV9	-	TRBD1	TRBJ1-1	CATPRTGVNTEAFF	TGTGCCACCCCGCGGACAGGGGTGAACACTGAAGCTTTCTTT
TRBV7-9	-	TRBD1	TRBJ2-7	CASSFRDRAYEQYF	TGTGCCAGCAGTTTCCGGGACAGGGCCTACGAGCAGTACTTC
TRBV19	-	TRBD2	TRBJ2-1	CASSIRLAGVESFEQFF	TGTGCCAGTAGTATTAGACTAGCGGGAGTGGAGTCGTTTGAGCAGTTCTTC
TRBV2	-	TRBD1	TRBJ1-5	CASSPGTAYSNQPQHF	TGTGCCAGCAGTCCCGGGACAGCTTATAGCAATCAGCCCCAGCATTTT
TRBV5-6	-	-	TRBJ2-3	CASSLESGIGTQYF	TGTGCCAGCAGCTTAGAATCAGGGATTGGTACGCAGTATTTT
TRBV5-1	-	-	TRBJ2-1	CASSSGDIVTDEQFF	TGCGCCAGCAGCTCAGGGGATATTGTCACGGATGAGCAGTTCTTC
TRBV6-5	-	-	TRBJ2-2	CASSYSWDSNTGELFF	TGTGCCAGCAGTTACTCGTGGGACTCTAACACCGGGGAGCTGTTTTTT
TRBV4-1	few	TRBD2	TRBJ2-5	CASSQVGQREGPETQYF	TGCGCCAGCAGCCAAGTGGGGCAGCGGGAGGGCCCGGAGACCCAGTACTTC
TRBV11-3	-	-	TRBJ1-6	CASSRVDWSYNSPLHF	TGTGCCAGCAGCCGCGTAGATTGGTCCTATAATTCACCCCTCCACTTT
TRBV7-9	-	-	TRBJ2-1	CASSLEGLRVNEQFF	TGTGCCAGCAGCTTAGAGGGCCTCAGGGTCAATGAGCAGTTCTTC
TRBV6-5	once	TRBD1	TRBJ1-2	CASRAPDRGLDGYTF	TGTGCCAGCAGGGCTCCGGACAGGGGGCTCGATGGCTACACCTTC
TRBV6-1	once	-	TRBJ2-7	CASSVSRGGNEQYF	TGTGCCAGCAGTGTTTCACGGGGTGGGAACGAGCAGTACTTC
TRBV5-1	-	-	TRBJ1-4	CASSLVPTTNEKLFF	TGCGCCAGCAGCTTGGTGCCTACAACTAATGAAAAACTGTTTTTT
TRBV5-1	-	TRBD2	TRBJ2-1	CASSLRGGSYNEQFF	TGCGCCAGCAGCCTACGGGGGGGGTCCTACAATGAGCAGTTCTTC
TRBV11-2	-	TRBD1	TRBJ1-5	CASSSTGPNQPQHF	TGTGCCAGCAGCTCGACAGGGCCGAATCAGCCCCAGCATTTT
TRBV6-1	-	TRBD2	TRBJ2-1	CASSEVVGLAGVDEQFF	TGTGCCAGCAGTGAAGTGGTAGGACTAGCGGGAGTAGATGAGCAGTTCTTC
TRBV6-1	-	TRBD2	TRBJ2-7	CASSEVPLAGGVGYEQYF	TGTGCCAGCAGTGAAGTTCCTCTAGCGGGAGGGGTGGGATACGAGCAGTACTTC
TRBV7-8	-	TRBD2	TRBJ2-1	CASSSPYSFGIAGGHEQFF	TGTGCCAGCAGCTCACCATATTCTTTTGGGATAGCGGGGGGCCATGAGCAGTTCTTC
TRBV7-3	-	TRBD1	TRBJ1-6	CASSLQGQNNSPLHF	TGTGCCAGCAGCTTACAGGGACAGAATAATTCACCCCTCCACTTT
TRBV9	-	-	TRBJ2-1	CASGGASYLHEQFF	TGTGCCAGCGGGGGGGCCAGTTACCTCCATGAGCAGTTCTTC
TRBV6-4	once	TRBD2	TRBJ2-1	CASSPLAGSYNEQFF	TGTGCCAGCAGTCCTTTAGCGGGCTCCTACAATGAGCAGTTCTTC
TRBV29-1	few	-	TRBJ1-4	CSVVRAANEKLFF	TGCAGCGTTGTCAGGGCGGCTAATGAAAAACTGTTTTTT
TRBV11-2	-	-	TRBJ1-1	CASSLKWGDTEAFF	TGTGCCAGCAGCTTAAAGTGGGGGGACACTGAAGCTTTCTTT